This entry is about one T cell receptor beta chain. Antigen: not known. A junction end diverges from the germline sequence, so it may reflect a read error. These data come from a study of T cell repertoires in cytomegalovirus infection. Background on the study: CMV infection and matching HLA type were both indicated by public TCR beta signatures.

Germline V lookup: CDR1 SGHNT, CDR2 YYREEE (reference sequence). The CDR3 sequence is 16 residues long. Study-wide results and caveats: HLA-C-restricted CMV-specific TCR beta clonotypes were dominant in the ex vivo response. Using cumulative public TCR beta family frequency, the authors identified those who carried CMV together with the relevant HLA.

TCRdb redid the calling of the reads with MiXCR, one entry per CDR3 protein. Among fewer than 550,000 distinct CDR3 sequences listed, about 15% were seen once. The specimen sequenced was CD8+ T cells from PBMCs. The TCR comes from a human donor in good health (CMV status not recorded). Some clones in this sample may be carry-over from other donors' samples. The chain is built from TRBV5-4 and TRBJ1-2; D unresolved. The DNA for the CDR3 is TGTGCCAGCAGCTTGGGGTCGACGGAGGTCTATGGTGGTCACTTCTTC. Protein sequence: CASSLGSTEVYGGHFF.